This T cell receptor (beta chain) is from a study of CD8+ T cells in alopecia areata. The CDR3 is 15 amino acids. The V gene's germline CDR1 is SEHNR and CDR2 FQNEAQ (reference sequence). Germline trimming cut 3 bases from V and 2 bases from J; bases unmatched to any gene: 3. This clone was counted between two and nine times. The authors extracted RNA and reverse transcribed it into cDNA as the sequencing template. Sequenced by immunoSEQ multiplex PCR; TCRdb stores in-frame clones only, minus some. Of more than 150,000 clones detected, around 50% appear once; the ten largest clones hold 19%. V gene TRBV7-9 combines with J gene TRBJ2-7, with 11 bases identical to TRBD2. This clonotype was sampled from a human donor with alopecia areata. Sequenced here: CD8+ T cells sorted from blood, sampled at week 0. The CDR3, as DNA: TGTGCCAGCAGCTTTGAACTAGCGGGAGCCTACGAGCAGTACTTC. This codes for CASSFELAGAYEQYF.